Given below is one TCR beta chain in context. This clonotype has at least ten counts. Its antigen remains unidentified. Base qualities are not at hand, and no much larger clone is one base apart. V is shortened by 5 bases, J by 0 bases, and the region joining them spans 11 bases. The CDR3 runs 15 amino acids, cysteine and phenylalanine included. The sequence is cut down to CDR3 DNA, 45 bases in frame from base 1. This entry comes from a study of response to subunit inactivated influenza vaccine (dated by TCRdb to 2016 to 2018). About the study as a whole: The study used deep quantitative T cell receptor repertoire profiling to track responses to a trivalent subunit inactivated influenza vaccine. Study-wide findings and limitations: The authors suggested that each seasonal influenza vaccination may recruit only a limited number of new T cells.

Library generation was performed with RT-PCR. TCRdb names Illumina HiSeq 2500 as the instrument used. TCRdb handled the public reads itself, with Q25 trimming in fastp and clone calling in MiXCR, and kept productive beta chains. Rows with one shared CDR3 protein collapse into an entry with the most common genes and DNA. The sample records more than 450,000 distinct CDR3 sequences, 6.5% to 8% of which are singletons. Together, the top ten hold under 15% of the sample. The sequence derives from a man between 50 and 69 years old who received an inactivated influenza vaccine. Donor details come from another sample of the same person, matched by shared clones. This material consisted of PBMCs from blood, taken roughly 24 months after vaccination. The chain joins TRBV12-3 or TRBV12-4 to TRBJ2-1; no D gene call is confident. The sequence in DNA is TGTGCCAGCAGTGACGGGTTTCCCTCCTACAATGAGCAGTTCTTC. Protein translation: CASSDGFPSYNEQFF.